The T cell receptor beta chain under discussion was sequenced for a study of blood T cell repertoires in COVID-19. Sequenced by immunoSEQ multiplex PCR; TCRdb stores in-frame clones only, minus some. In the table there are 230,000 or so clones, 87% of which are singletons. The sequencing input was peripheral blood. The source of this sequence is a man in his forties or fifties with active or convalescent COVID-19.

CDR3 protein: CASSSRTGGKWGTEAFF. The CDR3 DNA reads TGTGCCAGCAGCTCAAGGACAGGTGGCAAGTGGGGCACTGAAGCTTTCTTT. The genes are TRBV7-9 and TRBJ1-1; the match to TRBD1 covers 7 bases. J gave up 4 bases and V 4 bases, and 15 bases lay outside the gene matches. The CDR3 sequence is 17 residues long. The germline gives CDR1 SEHNR, CDR2 FQNEAQ (reference sequence).